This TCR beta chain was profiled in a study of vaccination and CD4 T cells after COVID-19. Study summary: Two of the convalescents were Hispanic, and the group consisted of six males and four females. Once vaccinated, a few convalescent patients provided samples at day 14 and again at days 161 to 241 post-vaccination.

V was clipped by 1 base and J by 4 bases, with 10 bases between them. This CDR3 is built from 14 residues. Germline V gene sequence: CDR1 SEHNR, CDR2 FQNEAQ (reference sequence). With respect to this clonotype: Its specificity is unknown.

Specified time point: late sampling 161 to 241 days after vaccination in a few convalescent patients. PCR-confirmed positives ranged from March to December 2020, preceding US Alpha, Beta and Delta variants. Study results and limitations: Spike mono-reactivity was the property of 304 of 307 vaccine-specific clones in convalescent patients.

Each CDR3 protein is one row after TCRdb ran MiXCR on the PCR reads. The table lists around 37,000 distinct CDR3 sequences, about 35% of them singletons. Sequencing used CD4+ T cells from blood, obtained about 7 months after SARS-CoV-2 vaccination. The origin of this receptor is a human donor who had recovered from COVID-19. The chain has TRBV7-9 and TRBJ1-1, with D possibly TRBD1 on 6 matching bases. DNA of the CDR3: TGTGCCAGCAGCTTAGGGGGGCTGGGCACTGAAGCTTTCTTT. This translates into CASSLGGLGTEAFF.